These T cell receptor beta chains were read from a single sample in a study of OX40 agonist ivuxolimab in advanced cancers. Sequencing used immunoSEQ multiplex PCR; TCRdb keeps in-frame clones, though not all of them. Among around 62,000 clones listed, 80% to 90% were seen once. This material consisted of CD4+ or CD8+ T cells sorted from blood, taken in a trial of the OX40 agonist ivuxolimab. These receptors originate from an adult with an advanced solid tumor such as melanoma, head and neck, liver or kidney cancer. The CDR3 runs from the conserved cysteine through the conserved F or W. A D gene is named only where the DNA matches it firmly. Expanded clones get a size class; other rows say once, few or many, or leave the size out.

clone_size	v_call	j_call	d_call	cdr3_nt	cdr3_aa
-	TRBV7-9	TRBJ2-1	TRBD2	TGTGCCAGCAGCTTCCGTAGCGGGAGTGAAGCCAATGAGCAGTTCTTC	CASSFRSGSEANEQFF
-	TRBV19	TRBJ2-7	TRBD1	TGTGCCAGTACTCCGGGACAGGGGTGGGGCGAGCAGTACTTC	CASTPGQGWGEQYF
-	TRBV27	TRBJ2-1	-	TGTGCCAGCAGTCCAGGGGGGCTCGGGTACAATGAGCAGTTCTTC	CASSPGGLGYNEQFF
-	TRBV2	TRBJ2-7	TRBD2	TGTGCCAGCAGTGAAGTAGCGGGAGGGCCCCTCGAGCAGTACTTC	CASSEVAGGPLEQYF
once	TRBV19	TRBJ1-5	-	TGTGCCAGTAGTTCCATGACCGGGGGGTATCAGCCCCAGCATTTT	CASSSMTGGYQPQHF
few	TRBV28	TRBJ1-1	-	TGTGCCAGCAGTTTCCACTTTGAAGCTTTCTTT	CASSFHFEAFF
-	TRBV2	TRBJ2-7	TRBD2	TGTGCCAGCAAGCGGGAGAGGGACGAGCAGTACTTC	CASKRERDEQYF
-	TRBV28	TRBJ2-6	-	TGTGCCAGCAGGGGGGCGAACGGGGCCAACGTCCTGACTTTC	CASRGANGANVLTF
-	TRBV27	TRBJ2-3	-	TGTGCCAGCAGGACTTTTGCGAGGAGCACAGATACGCAGTATTTT	CASRTFARSTDTQYF
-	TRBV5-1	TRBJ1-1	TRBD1	TGCGCCAGCAGCATAGGACAGGGGACTGAAGCTTTCTTT	CASSIGQGTEAFF
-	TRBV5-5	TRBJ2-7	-	TGTGCCAGCAGCTTGATGCGCGATTTCTACGAGCAGTACTTC	CASSLMRDFYEQYF
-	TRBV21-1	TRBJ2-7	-	TGTGCCAGCACCACCGGGACAGGGGGCTACGAGCAGTACTTC	CASTTGTGGYEQYF
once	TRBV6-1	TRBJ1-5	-	TGTGCCAGCGAGGAGGAGGCCTATCAGCCCCAGCATTTT	CASEEEAYQPQHF
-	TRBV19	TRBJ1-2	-	TGTGCCAGTAGAGGGGGAGTGAGAAATGGCTACACCTTC	CASRGGVRNGYTF
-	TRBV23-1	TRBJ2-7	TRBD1	TGCGCCAGCAGTCACCCGGGACAGGCATCTAAGGACGAGCAGTACTTC	CASSHPGQASKDEQYF
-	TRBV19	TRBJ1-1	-	TGTGCCAGTAGTTTTGGCGCTAACACTGAAGCTTTCTTT	CASSFGANTEAFF
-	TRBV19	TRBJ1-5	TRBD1	TGTGCCAGCAAGACAGGGTTTAGAAGCAATCAGCCCCAGCATTTT	CASKTGFRSNQPQHF